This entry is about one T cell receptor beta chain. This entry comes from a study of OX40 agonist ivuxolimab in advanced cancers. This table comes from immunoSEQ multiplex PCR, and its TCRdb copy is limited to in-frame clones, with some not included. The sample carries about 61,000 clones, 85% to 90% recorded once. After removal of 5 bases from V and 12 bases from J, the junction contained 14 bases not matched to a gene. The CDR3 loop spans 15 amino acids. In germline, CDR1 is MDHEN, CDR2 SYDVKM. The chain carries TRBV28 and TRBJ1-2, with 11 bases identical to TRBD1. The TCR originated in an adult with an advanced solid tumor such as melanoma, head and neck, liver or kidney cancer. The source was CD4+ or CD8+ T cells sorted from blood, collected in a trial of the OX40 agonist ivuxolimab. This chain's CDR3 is CASSRGGSGTGGHTF. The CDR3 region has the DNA TGTGCCAGCAGTCGAGGAGGATCCGGGACAGGGGGACACACCTTC.